The entry below gives a single T cell receptor beta chain sequence along with its context. The PCR used 60 Vbeta and 13 Jbeta primers. This table comes from immunoSEQ multiplex PCR, and its TCRdb copy is limited to in-frame clones, with some not included. The sample shows approximately 180,000 clones, more than 80% of them seen only once. This record comes from a study of cytomegalovirus exposure and HLA in healthy donors. V shed 4 bases and J 4 bases; nucleotides not matched to a gene: 12. The CDR3 contains 17 residues. Looked up from germline, CDR1 is MDHEN and CDR2 is SYDVKM. The rearrangement joins TRBV28 to TRBJ1-2; 10 nucleotides align to TRBD1. This receptor was taken from a young woman in good health and CMV-seropositive. The sequenced material came from PBMCs. This chain's CDR3 is CASSSGTRQGAPYGYTF. CDR3 nucleotides: TGTGCCAGCAGTTCAGGGACGAGACAGGGGGCTCCCTATGGCTACACCTTC.